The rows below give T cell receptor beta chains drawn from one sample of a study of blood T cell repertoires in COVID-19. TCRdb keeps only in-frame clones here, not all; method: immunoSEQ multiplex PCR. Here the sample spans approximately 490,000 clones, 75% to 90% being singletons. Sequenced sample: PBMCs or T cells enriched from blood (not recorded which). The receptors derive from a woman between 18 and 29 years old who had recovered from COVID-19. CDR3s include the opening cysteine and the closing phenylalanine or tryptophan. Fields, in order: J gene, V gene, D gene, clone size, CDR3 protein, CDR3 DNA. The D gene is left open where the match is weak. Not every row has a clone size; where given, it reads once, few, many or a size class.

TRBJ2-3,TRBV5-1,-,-,CASSAYTDTQYF,TGCGCCAGCAGCGCCTACACAGATACGCAGTATTTT
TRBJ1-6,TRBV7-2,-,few,CASSQLEGPYSPLHF,TGTGCCAGCAGCCAGCTGGAGGGGCCGTATTCACCCCTCCACTTT
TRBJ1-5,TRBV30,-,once,CAWSVARDQPQHF,TGTGCCTGGAGTGTTGCGCGGGATCAGCCCCAGCATTTT
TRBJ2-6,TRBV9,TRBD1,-,CASSVDRAGANVLTF,TGTGCCAGCAGCGTCGACAGGGCTGGGGCCAACGTCCTGACTTTC
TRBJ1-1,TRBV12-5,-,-,CASGPRQRGTEAFF,TGTGCTAGTGGTCCCAGACAGCGAGGTACTGAAGCTTTCTTT
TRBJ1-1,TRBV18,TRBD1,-,CASSDGQVPEAFF,TGTGCCAGCTCCGACGGACAGGTCCCTGAAGCTTTCTTT
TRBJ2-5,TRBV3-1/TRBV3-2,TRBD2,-,CASSQEGGGGAEEVQETQYF,TGTGCCAGCAGCCAAGAAGGCGGCGGGGGGGCCGAAGAGGTACAAGAGACCCAGTACTTC
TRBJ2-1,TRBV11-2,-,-,CASSLAYISSYNEQFF,TGTGCCAGCAGCTTAGCTTACATAAGCTCCTACAATGAGCAGTTCTTC
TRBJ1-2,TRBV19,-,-,CASSPVGRGVYTF,TGTGCCAGTAGCCCTGTGGGCCGGGGTGTCTACACCTTC
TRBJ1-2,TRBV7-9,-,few,CASNKTGGDVSNYGYTF,TGTGCCAGCAACAAAACGGGCGGGGACGTCTCGAACTATGGCTACACCTTC
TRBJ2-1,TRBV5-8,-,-,CASSLAAGLSSYNEQFF,TGTGCCAGCAGCTTGGCCGCGGGACTGAGCTCCTACAATGAGCAGTTCTTC
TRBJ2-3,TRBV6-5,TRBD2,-,CASSGGLGRADTQYF,TGTGCCAGCAGCGGGGGGTTGGGTCGGGCAGATACGCAGTATTTT
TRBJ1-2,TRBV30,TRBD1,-,CAWSPGQGAWGYTF,TGTGCCTGGAGTCCTGGACAGGGGGCTTGGGGCTACACCTTC
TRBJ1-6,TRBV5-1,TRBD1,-,CASGITGDDNSPLHF,TGCGCCAGCGGCATTACAGGGGATGATAATTCACCCCTCCACTTT
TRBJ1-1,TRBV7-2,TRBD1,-,CASSLAGTGMAEAFF,TGTGCCAGCAGCTTAGCCGGGACAGGGATGGCTGAAGCTTTCTTT
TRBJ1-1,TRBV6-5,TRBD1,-,CASRRTGMTEAFF,TGTGCCAGCAGACGGACAGGCATGACTGAAGCTTTCTTT
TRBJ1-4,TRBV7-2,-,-,CASSVKGVLNEKLFF,TGTGCCAGCAGCGTTAAAGGGGTTCTTAATGAAAAACTGTTTTTT
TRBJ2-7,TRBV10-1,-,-,CASSGTGSYEQYF,TGCGCCAGCAGTGGAACAGGGTCCTACGAGCAGTACTTC
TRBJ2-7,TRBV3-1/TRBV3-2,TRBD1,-,CASSRQGGTGQGEQYF,TGTGCCAGCAGCCGCCAAGGGGGGACAGGGCAGGGCGAGCAGTACTTC
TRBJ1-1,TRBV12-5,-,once,CASGLGGADTEAFF,TGTGCTAGTGGTTTGGGGGGAGCGGACACTGAAGCTTTCTTT
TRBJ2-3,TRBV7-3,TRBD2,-,CASSLKRGGTDTQYF,TGTGCCAGCAGCTTGAAGCGGGGGGGCACAGATACGCAGTATTTT
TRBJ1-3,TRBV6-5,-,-,CVVFQVSSGNTIYF,TGTGTCGTTTTTCAAGTTAGCTCTGGAAACACCATATATTTT
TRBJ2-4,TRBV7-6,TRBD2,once,CASSLGEGINIQYF,TGTGCCAGCAGCTTAGGGGAGGGGATAAACATTCAGTACTTC
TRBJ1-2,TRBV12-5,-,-,CASGLALSTDPGYTF,TGTGCTAGTGGTTTAGCCCTCTCTACAGACCCAGGCTACACCTTC
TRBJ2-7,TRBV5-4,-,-,CASSFRGISYEQYF,TGTGCCAGCAGCTTTCGCGGGATTTCCTACGAGCAGTACTTC
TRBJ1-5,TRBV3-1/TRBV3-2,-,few,CASAPSPNQPQHF,TGTGCCAGCGCCCCAAGCCCCAATCAGCCCCAGCATTTT
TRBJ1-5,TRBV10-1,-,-,CASSEGEDQPQHF,TGCGCCAGCAGTGAAGGGGAGGATCAGCCCCAGCATTTT
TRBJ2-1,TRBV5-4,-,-,CASSLARNSDNEQFF,TGTGCCAGCAGCTTGGCCCGTAATTCAGACAATGAGCAGTTCTTC
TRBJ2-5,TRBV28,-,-,CASSFPGVGTQYF,TGTGCCAGCAGTTTCCCGGGGGTAGGGACCCAGTACTTC
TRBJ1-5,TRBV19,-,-,CASSTQLRSNQPQHF,TGTGCCAGTAGTACTCAACTACGGAGCAATCAGCCCCAGCATTTT
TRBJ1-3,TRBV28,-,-,CASNSEVDTIYF,TGTGCCAGCAACTCAGAGGTAGACACCATATATTTT
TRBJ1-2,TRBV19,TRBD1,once,CASSLSGTDIYGYTF,TGTGCCAGTAGTTTATCCGGGACAGACATTTATGGCTACACCTTC